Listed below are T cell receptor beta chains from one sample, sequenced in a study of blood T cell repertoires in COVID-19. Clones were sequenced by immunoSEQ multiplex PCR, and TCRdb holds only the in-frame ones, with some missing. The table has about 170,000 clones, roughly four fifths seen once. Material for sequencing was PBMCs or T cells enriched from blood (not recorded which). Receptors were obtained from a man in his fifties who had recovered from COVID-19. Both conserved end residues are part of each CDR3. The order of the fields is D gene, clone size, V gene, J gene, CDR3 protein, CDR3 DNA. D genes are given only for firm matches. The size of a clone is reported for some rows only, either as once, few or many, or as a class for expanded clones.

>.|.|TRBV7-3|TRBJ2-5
CASSFGVQETQYF
TGTGCCAGCAGCTTCGGAGTGCAAGAGACCCAGTACTTC
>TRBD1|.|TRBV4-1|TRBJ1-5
CASSQEGQGRQPQHF
TGCGCCAGCAGCCAAGAAGGACAGGGCCGGCAGCCCCAGCATTTT
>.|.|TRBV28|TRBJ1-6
CASSSTQGPFHF
TGTGCCAGCAGTTCCACACAGGGCCCCTTCCACTTT
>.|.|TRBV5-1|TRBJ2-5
CASSLRETQYF
TGCGCCAGCAGCCTTCGGGAGACCCAGTACTTC
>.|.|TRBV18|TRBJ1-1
CASSPGRRNTEAFF
TGTGCCAGCTCACCAGGGAGGAGGAACACTGAAGCTTTCTTT
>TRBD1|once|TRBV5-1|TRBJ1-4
CASRSVQGTATNEKLFF
TGCGCCAGCAGATCCGTACAGGGGACCGCAACTAATGAAAAACTGTTTTTT
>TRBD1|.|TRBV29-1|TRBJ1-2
CSVEGQGAGGYTF
TGCAGCGTTGAAGGACAGGGGGCGGGAGGCTACACCTTC
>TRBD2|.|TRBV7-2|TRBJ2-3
CASSVRLAAGTDTQYF
TGTGCCAGCAGCGTTAGACTAGCGGCAGGCACAGATACGCAGTATTTT
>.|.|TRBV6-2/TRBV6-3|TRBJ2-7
CASSWFSAGANEQYF
TGTGCCAGCAGTTGGTTTTCGGCGGGGGCGAACGAGCAGTACTTC
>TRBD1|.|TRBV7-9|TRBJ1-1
CASSLQGANTEAFF
TGTGCCAGCAGCTTACAGGGGGCGAACACTGAAGCTTTCTTT
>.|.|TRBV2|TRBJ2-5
CASGGEAPETQYF
TGTGCCAGCGGCGGGGAGGCCCCCGAGACCCAGTACTTC
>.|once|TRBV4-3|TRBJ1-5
CASSQNPRAQPQHF
TGCGCCAGCAGCCAAAATCCGAGGGCTCAGCCCCAGCATTTT
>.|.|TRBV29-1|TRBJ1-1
CSVEGVGPEHEAFF
TGCAGCGTTGAAGGCGTGGGGCCTGAGCATGAAGCTTTCTTT
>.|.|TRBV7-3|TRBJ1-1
CASSPQQNTEAFF
TGTGCCAGCAGTCCACAGCAAAACACTGAAGCTTTCTTT
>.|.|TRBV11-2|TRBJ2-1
CASSLVASGATYNEQFF
TGTGCCAGCAGCTTAGTAGCATCGGGTGCCACCTACAATGAGCAGTTCTTC
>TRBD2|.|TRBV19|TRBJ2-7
CASSILAGTSYEQYF
TGTGCCAGTAGTATCCTAGCGGGGACTTCTTACGAGCAGTACTTC
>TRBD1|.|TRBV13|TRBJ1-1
CASSLRDSLNTEAFF
TGTGCCAGCAGCTTACGGGACAGCTTGAACACTGAAGCTTTCTTT
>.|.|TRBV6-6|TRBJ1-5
CASSPLAGEFSNQPQHF
TGTGCCAGCAGTCCTCTGGCAGGGGAATTTAGCAATCAGCCCCAGCATTTT
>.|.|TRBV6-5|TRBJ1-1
CASRGYLMNTEAFF
TGTGCCAGCAGGGGCTACCTCATGAACACTGAAGCTTTCTTT
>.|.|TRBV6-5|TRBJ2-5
CASSQRGRGLETQYF
TGTGCCAGCAGCCAACGGGGGAGAGGGTTGGAGACCCAGTACTTC
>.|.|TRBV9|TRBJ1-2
CASSARDLHRKNYGYTF
TGTGCCAGCAGCGCGCGGGACCTGCACCGGAAAAACTATGGCTACACCTTC
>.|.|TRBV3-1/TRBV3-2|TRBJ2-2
CASILAGTGELFF
TGTGCCAGCATACTTGCTGGCACCGGGGAGCTGTTTTTT
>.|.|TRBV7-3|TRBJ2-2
CASSRQSFGGELFF
TGTGCCAGCAGTCGACAGAGCTTCGGCGGGGAGCTGTTTTTT
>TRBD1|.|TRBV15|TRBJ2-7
CATSRGQGGSYEQYF
TGTGCCACCAGCAGGGGACAGGGGGGCTCCTACGAGCAGTACTTC
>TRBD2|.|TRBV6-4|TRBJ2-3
CASSQSGGAPDTQYF
TGTGCCAGCAGTCAGAGCGGGGGGGCCCCAGATACGCAGTATTTT
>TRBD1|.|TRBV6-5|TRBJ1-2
CASRTGGLNGYTF
TGTGCCAGCAGGACAGGGGGCTTAAATGGCTACACCTTC
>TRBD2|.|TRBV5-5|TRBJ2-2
CASSDGLAGGRDTGELFF
TGTGCCAGCAGCGACGGACTAGCGGGGGGGCGCGATACCGGGGAGCTGTTTTTT
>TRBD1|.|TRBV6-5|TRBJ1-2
CASTYGTGVRGYTF
TGTGCCAGCACTTACGGGACAGGGGTTAGAGGCTACACCTTC
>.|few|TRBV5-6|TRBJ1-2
CASSKAANYGYTF
TGTGCCAGCTCGAAGGCGGCTAACTATGGCTACACCTTC
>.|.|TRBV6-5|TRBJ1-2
CASSYSTPGSVDGYTF
TGTGCCAGCAGTTACTCGACTCCGGGGTCGGTTGATGGCTACACCTTC
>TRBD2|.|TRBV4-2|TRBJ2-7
CASSPGGTASSYEQYF
TGTGCCAGCAGCCCCGGGGGGACCGCCAGCTCCTACGAGCAGTACTTC
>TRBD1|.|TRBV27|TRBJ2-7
CASSSRTGGFYEQYF
TGTGCCAGTTCGTCTAGGACAGGGGGCTTCTACGAGCAGTACTTC
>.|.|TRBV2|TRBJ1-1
CASIDGGTNTEAFF
TGTGCCAGCATCGACGGGGGAACGAACACTGAAGCTTTCTTT
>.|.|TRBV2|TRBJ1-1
CASREGRWTEAFF
TGTGCCAGCAGGGAGGGGAGATGGACTGAAGCTTTCTTT
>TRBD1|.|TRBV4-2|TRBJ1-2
CASSQGDREDYGYTF
TGTGCCAGCAGCCAAGGGGACAGGGAAGACTATGGCTACACCTTC
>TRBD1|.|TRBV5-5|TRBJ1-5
CASRGQENQPQHF
TGTGCCAGCAGGGGACAGGAGAATCAGCCCCAGCATTTT
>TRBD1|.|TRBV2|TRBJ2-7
CASIGDSPYEQYF
TGTGCCAGCATTGGGGACAGCCCCTACGAGCAGTACTTC
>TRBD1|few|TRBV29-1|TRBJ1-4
CSVEDPGTGNEKLFF
TGCAGCGTTGAAGACCCCGGGACAGGGAATGAAAAACTGTTTTTT
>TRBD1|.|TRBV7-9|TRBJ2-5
CASSLGQGARKTQYF
TGTGCCAGCAGCTTGGGTCAGGGGGCTCGGAAGACCCAGTACTTC
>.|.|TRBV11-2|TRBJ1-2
CASSLRERGGYTF
TGTGCCAGCAGCTTGAGAGAGAGAGGTGGCTACACCTTC
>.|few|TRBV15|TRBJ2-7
CATSRDLKRGYEQYF
TGTGCCACCAGCAGAGATTTGAAAAGGGGCTACGAGCAGTACTTC
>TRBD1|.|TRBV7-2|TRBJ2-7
CASSLARGLKHEQYF
TGTGCCAGCAGCTTAGCGAGGGGGCTGAAACACGAGCAGTACTTC
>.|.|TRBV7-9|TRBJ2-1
CASSLARVNEQFF
TGTGCCAGCAGCTTAGCCAGGGTCAATGAGCAGTTCTTC
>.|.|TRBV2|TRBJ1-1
CASLKTGTRGGTEAFF
TGTGCCAGCCTTAAAACCGGGACCCGAGGGGGCACTGAAGCTTTCTTT
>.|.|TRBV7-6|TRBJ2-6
CASSLDRASGANVLTF
TGTGCCAGCAGCTTAGACAGGGCCTCTGGGGCCAACGTCCTGACTTTC
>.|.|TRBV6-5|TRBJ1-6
CASSPTPSGVGPLHF
TGTGCCAGCAGCCCGACCCCCTCCGGGGTGGGACCCCTCCACTTT
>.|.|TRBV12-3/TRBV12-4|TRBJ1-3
CASSLRGGNTIYF
TGTGCCAGCAGTTTACGCGGTGGAAACACCATATATTTT
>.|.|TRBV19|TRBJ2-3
CASSTPATRRDTQYF
TGTGCCAGTAGTACCCCGGCCACTCGGAGAGATACGCAGTATTTT
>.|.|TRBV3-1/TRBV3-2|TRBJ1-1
CASSLGGGSEAFF
TGTGCCAGCAGCCTAGGCGGAGGATCTGAAGCTTTCTTT
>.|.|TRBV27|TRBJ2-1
CASRIGWSSYNEQFF
TGTGCCAGCAGGATCGGGTGGAGCTCCTACAATGAGCAGTTCTTC
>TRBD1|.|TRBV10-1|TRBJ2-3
CASSALLTGDTDTQYF
TGCGCCAGCAGTGCCCTGTTAACAGGGGACACAGATACGCAGTATTTT
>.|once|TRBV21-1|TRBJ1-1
CASISTGTGRLTEAFF
TGTGCCAGCATTTCCACCGGGACAGGGAGGTTGACTGAAGCTTTCTTT
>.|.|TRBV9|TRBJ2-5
CASSVDSARGPQETQYF
TGTGCCAGCAGCGTAGACTCAGCGCGGGGGCCCCAAGAGACCCAGTACTTC
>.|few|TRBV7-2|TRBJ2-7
CASSSGSYYEQYF
TGTGCCAGCAGTTCCGGGTCATACTACGAGCAGTACTTC
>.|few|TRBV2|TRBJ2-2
CASNPGETGELFF
TGTGCCAGCAATCCGGGGGAGACCGGGGAGCTGTTTTTT